Sequencing of this TCR beta chain was carried out in a study of cytomegalovirus exposure and HLA in healthy donors. Study-wide points: Presence/absence analyses took donor sequencing depth as roughly uniform. The Asian-associated ancestry cluster reportedly had fewer N-insertions than the 666-donor mean in a later analysis. In terms of immune exposure information, only CMV serostatus was available.

Researchers ran the PCR with 60 Vbeta and 13 Jbeta primers. Here immunoSEQ multiplex PCR was the method, and the copy in TCRdb shows in-frame clones only, minus some. This table has some 120,000 clones, 76% appearing once. In its sample, this clone was seen a few times. Its antigen is currently unknown. Though probably carrying unrecorded immune exposures, donors were nominally healthy at sampling. The CDR3 totals 15 residues. Germline CDR1 reads SGHVS; CDR2 reads FNYEAQ. V lost 5 bases and J lost 1, with 15 bases in between. The receptor comes from a man over 45 in good health and CMV-seronegative. Sequencing used PBMCs. The genes are TRBV7-6 and TRBJ2-7, with D maybe TRBD1 (6 bases). In nucleotides, the CDR3 is TGTGCCAGCAGCCAGGGGTTGGGATTTTCCTACGAGCAGTACTTC. Translated: CASSQGLGFSYEQYF.